A single sample is the source of the 30 T cell receptor beta chains below, sequenced in a study of beta chain features in type 1 diabetes. What was sequenced were expressed TCRB transcripts, since all of the isolated RNA had been reverse transcribed. Generated by immunoSEQ multiplex PCR, the TCRdb table keeps only in-frame clones and is missing some. The repertoire holds roughly 400,000 clones, about 15% seen once, with roughly 0.038% in the top ten. Material: naive CD4+ T cells from blood. Receptor source: a young man in good health.

The chain combines TRBV30 with TRBJ1-2; D gene ambiguous. The germline V gene encodes CDR1 GTSNPN and CDR2 SVGIG (reference sequence). V lost 4 bases, J lost 5 bases, and 17 bases lay in between. This CDR3 region has 14 residues. The CDR3 coding sequence is TGTGCCTGGACTTTAGGCGGGGAACCTTATGGCTACACCTTC. Residues: CAWTLGGEPYGYTF. Full variable domain (missing parts from reference TRBV30 and TRBJ1-2): SQTIHQWPATLVQPVGSPLSLECTVEGTSNPNLYWYRQAAGRGLQLLFYSVGIGQISSEVPQNLSASRPQDRQFILSSKKLLLSDSGFYLCAWTLGGEPYGYTFGSGTRLTVV.

A few counts support this clone. The rearrangement links TRBV4-3 to TRBJ2-3, with D perhaps given as TRBD1 or TRBD2 (7 bases each). The CDR3 covers 15 residues. The germline V gene encodes CDR1 LGHNA and CDR2 YSLEER. Trimming removed 0 bases at V and 7 bases at J, with 14 bases between. The CDR3 DNA follows: TGCGCCAGCAGCCAAGAGTCAGGGGGGGCATATACGCAGTATTTT. Protein: CASSQESGGAYTQYF.

This sequence joins TRBV30 and TRBJ2-2; no reliable D call. With 6 bases removed from V and 3 bases from J, the gap between germline ends came to 14 bases. The CDR3 runs to 14 residues. Germline CDR1 GTSNPN, CDR2 SVGIG (reference sequence). The DNA of the CDR3 is TGTGCCTGCCCGTCCGGCTTATACACCGGGGAGCTGTTTTTT. Amino acids: CACPSGLYTGELFF.

This clone was recorded a few times. J is TRBJ2-1 and V is TRBV13; TRBD2 might be the D (6 bases). The length of the CDR3 is 16 residues. V lost 4 bases to trimming and J lost 0 bases, with 13 bases between them. Germline loops: CDR1 PRHDT, CDR2 FYEKMQ (reference sequence). Here the CDR3 DNA reads TGTGCCAGCAGCTCCGATGGAGGGAACTCCTACAATGAGCAGTTCTTC. Its protein product is CASSSDGGNSYNEQFF. Full variable domain (remainder filled in from reference TRBV13 and TRBJ2-1): AAGVIQSPRHLIKEKRETATLKCYPIPRHDTVYWYQQGPGQDPQFLISFYEKMQSDKGSIPDRFSAQQFSDYHSELNMSSLELGDSALYFCASSSDGGNSYNEQFFGPGTRLTVL.

This clone appeared a few times. The chain uses TRBV18 and TRBJ2-3, with D perhaps TRBD2 (5 bases). V was pared by 3 bases and J by 0 bases, with 10 bases between. The CDR3 spans 15 residues. CDR1 and CDR2 (germline): KGHSH, LQKENI. CDR3 coding DNA: TGTGCCAGCTCACCTAGCGTTACTAGCACAGATACGCAGTATTTT. Translation gives CASSPSVTSTDTQYF.

This clone turned up a few times. The rearrangement joins TRBV10-3 to TRBJ2-7, with a possible D match to TRBD2 (5 bases). V was pared by 8 bases and J by 1 base, with 12 bases between. The germline V gene encodes CDR1 ENHRY and CDR2 SYGVKD. The CDR3 is 13 amino acids. The CDR3: CAIAGTESYEQYF. CDR3 coding DNA: TGTGCCATCGCGGGTACGGAGTCCTACGAGCAGTACTTC.

V gene TRBV30 combines with J gene TRBJ2-3; 10 bases match TRBD2. The V segment lost 1 base and the J segment 2 bases; nucleotides outside the gene matches: 3. This CDR3 has 15 residues. CDR1 and CDR2 from the germline V gene are GTSNPN and SVGIG (reference sequence). The CDR3, as DNA: TGTGCCTGGAGTGCCGGACTAGCGGACACAGATACGCAGTATTTT. It yields the protein CAWSAGLADTDTQYF.

This clone was counted a few times. V is TRBV14 and J is TRBJ2-3; D gene ambiguous. Trimming cost V 1 base and J 2 bases, with 7 bases left between them. Germline V lookup: CDR1 SGHDN, CDR2 FVKESK. This CDR3 region has 14 residues. CDR3 in amino acids: CASSQGGFTDTQYF. CDR3 coding DNA: TGTGCCAGCAGCCAAGGGGGATTCACAGATACGCAGTATTTT.

The chain couples TRBV13 to TRBJ2-7, with 8 nucleotides matching TRBD1. Per germline, CDR1 PRHDT and CDR2 FYEKMQ (reference sequence). Trimming cost V 6 bases and J 4 bases; bases outside gene matches: 5. CDR3 length: 13 residues. The CDR3 nucleotides are TGTGCCAGCAGAGAAACAGGGGGATACGAGCAGTACTTC. Residues: CASRETGGYEQYF.

The rearrangement uses TRBV11-2 and TRBJ2-7; the D gene is possibly TRBD1 (7 bases). The V and J ends lost 5 bases and 3 bases respectively, with 29 bases between them. This CDR3 has 19 residues. Germline V gene lookup returns CDR1 SGHAT and CDR2 FQNNGV. CDR3 amino acids: CASSPSRDSGPRGIYEQYF. CDR3 DNA: TGTGCCAGCAGCCCGAGTAGGGACAGCGGGCCTCGGGGCATCTACGAGCAGTACTTC.

The chain recombines TRBV6-6 with TRBJ2-5; no reliable D call. The CDR3 consists of 12 residues. The germline V and J ends were trimmed by 2 bases and 4 bases, with 5 bases remaining between them. The germline CDR1 and CDR2 sequences are MNHNY and SVGAGI (reference sequence). Here the CDR3 reads CASSYRIETQYF. In DNA form, the CDR3 reads TGTGCCAGCAGTTACCGGATAGAGACCCAGTACTTC.

V is TRBV2 and J is TRBJ1-5; D is possibly TRBD1 (5 bases). Trimming removed 6 bases at V and 4 bases at J, with 10 bases between. Germline V gene data show CDR1 as SNHLY and CDR2 as FYNNEI. CDR3 length: 13 residues. The CDR3 coding sequence is TGTGCCAGCAGAGGGACGGGGAATCAGCCCCAGCATTTT. Amino acids: CASRGTGNQPQHF.

This rearrangement joins TRBV30 to TRBJ1-4; D gene uncertain. The CDR3 covers 13 residues. The V end was cut by 2 bases, the J end by 6 bases, with 10 bases between. CDR1 is GTSNPN, CDR2 SVGIG, per germline (reference sequence). The CDR3 sequence is CAWSPPNYEKLFF. For the CDR3, the DNA is TGTGCCTGGAGTCCCCCCAATTATGAAAAACTGTTTTTT.

This clone was counted a single time. The CDR3 DNA reads as TGTGCCAGTAGTACCCGGGGGGCGCTGGAAGCTTTCTTT. Protein product: CASSTRGALEAFF. The chain carries TRBV19 and TRBJ1-1; the D gene is possibly TRBD1 (6 bases). The germline gives CDR1 LNHDA, CDR2 SQIVND (reference sequence). Trimming left V 4 bases short and J 8 bases short, with 14 bases between. CDR3 length: 13 amino acids.

This clone was seen only a few times. The chain links TRBV7-2 to TRBJ2-3, with D possibly matching TRBD2 (6 bases). The CDR3 has 16 residues. Per the germline V gene, CDR1 is SGHTA and CDR2 is FQGNSA. V lost 1 base, J lost 2 bases, and 13 bases lay in between. CDR3 DNA sequence: TGTGCCAGCAGCTTAGGTGTGGGAGGCTTCACAGATACGCAGTATTTT. It specifies CASSLGVGGFTDTQYF.

This clone was detected only a few times. This chain links TRBV15 with TRBJ2-7; TRBD2 matches 16 bases. This CDR3 has 20 amino acids. J was trimmed by 6 bases and V by 1 base; bases with no gene match: 15. CDR1 and CDR2 from the germline V gene are LNHNV and YYDKDF (reference sequence). CDR3 sequence: CATSRGVGTSGREPLTEQYV. The DNA of the CDR3 is TGTGCCACCAGCAGAGGAGTGGGGACTAGCGGGAGGGAACCCCTAACCGAGCAGTACGTC.

J is TRBJ2-3 and V is TRBV7-2; D possibly corresponds to TRBD2 (6 bases). Deletions cut 3 bases from V and 0 bases from J, with 10 bases between. This CDR3 is built from 15 residues. Germline V gene lookup returns CDR1 SGHTA and CDR2 FQGNSA. The CDR3 DNA reads as TGTGCCAGCAGCTTGCCGGGAGAAAGCACAGATACGCAGTATTTT. It translates to CASSLPGESTDTQYF.

There are a few counts of this clone. This chain joins TRBV7-8 and TRBJ2-3; possible D gene TRBD1, 6 bases. Germline CDR1 reads SGHVS; CDR2 reads FQNEAQ. V lost 5 bases, J lost 2 bases, and 17 bases lay in between. The CDR3 length is 16 residues. The CDR3 is CASSVQGRGVTDTQYF. CDR3 sequence (DNA): TGTGCCAGCAGCGTACAGGGAAGGGGAGTCACAGATACGCAGTATTTT.

The rearrangement joins TRBV5-1 to TRBJ2-1; D is unresolved. The CDR3 runs to 15 residues. Between the trimmed V and J ends, which lost 0 bases and 2 bases, there was a span of 9 bases. Germline V gene data show CDR1 as SGHRS and CDR2 as YFSETQ. The CDR3 sequence is CASSLGSSTYNEQFF. The CDR3 coding sequence is TGCGCCAGCAGCTTGGGGTCATCAACCTACAATGAGCAGTTCTTC.

The rearrangement uses TRBV14 and TRBJ2-1; D remains ambiguous. CDR3 length: 13 amino acids. The germline gives CDR1 SGHDN, CDR2 FVKESK. V gave up 2 bases and J gave up 9 bases, with 11 bases separating them. Here the CDR3 DNA reads TGTGCCAGCAGCCAACAGGTCCGCGGTGAGCAGTTCTTC. Protein product: CASSQQVRGEQFF. The full variable domain, with the rest looked up from reference TRBV14 and TRBJ2-1, is EAGVTQFPSHSVIEKGQTVTLRCDPISGHDNLYWYRRVMGKEIKFLLHFVKESKQDESGMPNNRFLAERTGGTYSTLKVQPAELEDSGVYFCASSQQVRGEQFFGPGTRLTVL.

This clone appeared a few times. The V call is TRBV14, the J call TRBJ1-1; D is unclear. Looked up from germline, CDR1 is SGHDN and CDR2 is FVKESK. CDR3 length: 13 residues. Trimming stripped 1 base from V and 0 bases from J, with 3 bases between. CDR3 amino acids: CASSQVLNTEAFF. For the CDR3, the DNA is TGTGCCAGCAGCCAAGTACTGAACACTGAAGCTTTCTTT.

This clone was observed once. The CDR3 loop is CASSKFPGGDYNEQFF. As DNA, the CDR3 is TGTGCCAGCTCAAAATTCCCAGGGGGGGACTACAATGAGCAGTTCTTC. This chain links TRBV18 with TRBJ2-1; the D call may be TRBD1 or TRBD2 (7 bases each). CDR3 length: 16 residues. The germline V gene has CDR1 KGHSH and CDR2 LQKENI. V was shortened by 5 bases and J by 3 bases, with 17 bases between the two germline ends.

J is TRBJ2-2 and V is TRBV6-1; 12 bases fit TRBD1. The V gene end was trimmed by 7 bases and the J gene end by 5 bases; junction bases not matched to a gene: 5. This CDR3 contains 15 residues. Germline V gene lookup returns CDR1 MNHNS and CDR2 SASEGT. CDR3 protein: CASIRDRGRTGELFF. CDR3 DNA: TGTGCCAGCATCAGGGACAGGGGGCGAACCGGGGAGCTGTTTTTT.

The CDR3 region has the DNA TGTGCCAGCATACCCCTGAGGGAACCTGGGGAGCAGTTCTTC. This sequence encodes CASIPLREPGEQFF. The V gene is TRBV6-5, the J gene TRBJ2-1; possible D gene TRBD2, 5 bases. Germline V CDR1 and CDR2: MNHEY, SVGAGI. The CDR3 runs to 14 residues. V was shortened by 7 bases and J by 10 bases, with 20 bases between the two germline ends.

There are a few counts of this clone. This rearrangement joins TRBV9 to TRBJ2-3; TRBD2 matches at 10 bases. The germline CDR1 and CDR2 sequences are SGDLS and YYNGEE. V was pared by 0 bases and J by 6 bases, with 4 bases of the junction left unmatched. The CDR3 loop spans 15 amino acids. DNA for the CDR3: TGTGCCAGCAGCGTAGGGCTAGCGGGAGTGGATACGCAGTATTTT. It is translated as CASSVGLAGVDTQYF.

The V call is TRBV6-5, the J call TRBJ2-1; TRBD1 is a possible D gene (6 bases). Germline V gene lookup returns CDR1 MNHEY and CDR2 SVGAGI. The V end lost 6 bases, the J end lost 7 bases, and 13 bases lay between the germline ends. The length of the CDR3 is 13 residues. In nucleotides, the CDR3 is TGTGCCAGCAGACTCGCAACAGGGAATGAGCAGTTCTTC. It specifies CASRLATGNEQFF.

The chain recombines TRBV6-5 with TRBJ2-7; D might be TRBD1 (6 bases). The CDR3 extends over 14 amino acids. Trimming shortened V by 2 bases and J by 0 bases, and 8 bases separated the two germline ends. In germline, CDR1 is MNHEY, CDR2 SVGAGI. CDR3 nucleotides: TGTGCCAGCAGTTACACAGGGAGCTCCTACGAGCAGTACGTC. Encoded protein: CASSYTGSSYEQYV.

This chain links TRBV9 with TRBJ2-7; 10 bases map to TRBD2. After removal of 3 bases from V and 2 bases from J, the junction contained 8 bases not matched to a gene. The CDR3 runs 16 residues. Per the germline V gene, CDR1 is SGDLS and CDR2 is YYNGEE. The DNA of the CDR3 is TGTGCCAGCAGCGCCAGTGGACTAGCGGCAACCTACGAGCAGTACTTC. Encoded protein: CASSASGLAATYEQYF. The full variable domain, rest sourced from reference TRBV9 and TRBJ2-7, is DSGVTQTPKHLITATGQRVTLRCSPRSGDLSVYWYQQSLDQGLQFLIQYYNGEERAKGNILERFSAQQFPDLHSELNLSSLELGDSALYFCASSASGLAATYEQYFGPGTRLTVT.

This chain joins TRBV25-1 and TRBJ1-6; possibly TRBD1 for D (5 bases). This CDR3 is 15 amino acids long. V was cut by 2 bases and J by 8 bases, with 13 bases left in between. Germline V gene sequence: CDR1 MGHDK, CDR2 SYGVNS. The CDR3 sequence: CASSESKRGDSPLHF. Here the CDR3 DNA reads TGTGCCAGCAGTGAAAGTAAACGGGGGGATTCACCCCTCCACTTT.

The CDR3 region is CAWSTSVLHF. The DNA of the CDR3 is TGTGCCTGGAGTACGTCGGTCCTCCACTTT. The genes are TRBV30 and TRBJ1-6; D is ambiguous. Germline-derived CDR1 and CDR2 are GTSNPN and SVGIG (reference sequence). The length of the CDR3 is 10 residues. V gave up 2 bases and J gave up 15 bases, with 8 bases separating them.